The present T cell receptor (beta chain) was sequenced within a study of T cell responses to AZD1222 COVID-19 vaccine. Findings and limits, study-wide: Repertoires were collected only later (after the peak T cell response had occurred). Clonal diversity was possibly underestimated, and white British individuals and females predominated among donors. At baseline, seropositivity was found in only a handful of AZD1222 recipients. Reports indicate that nearly half of spike-specific TCRs are directed at unmutated variant regions.

Repertoires were generated with immunoSEQ multiplex PCR, while TCRdb's copy carries only in-frame clones and drops some. The sample consists of approximately 130,000 clones, nearly 95% of them appearing once. A word on this clone: The antigen remains unidentified.

The CDR3 spans 12 residues. Germline V CDR1 and CDR2: MNHEY, SMNVEV (reference sequence). The ends were cut back, 6 bases at V and 7 bases at J, with 7 bases in the middle. This rearrangement joins TRBV27 to TRBJ1-6; D is undetermined. This TCR was recovered from an adult in good health. Sequencing used peripheral blood, obtained on day 0 of AZD1222 vaccination. The CDR3 region has the DNA TGTGCCAGCAGCCCCCTCAATTCACCCCTCCACTTT. Translation: CASSPLNSPLHF.